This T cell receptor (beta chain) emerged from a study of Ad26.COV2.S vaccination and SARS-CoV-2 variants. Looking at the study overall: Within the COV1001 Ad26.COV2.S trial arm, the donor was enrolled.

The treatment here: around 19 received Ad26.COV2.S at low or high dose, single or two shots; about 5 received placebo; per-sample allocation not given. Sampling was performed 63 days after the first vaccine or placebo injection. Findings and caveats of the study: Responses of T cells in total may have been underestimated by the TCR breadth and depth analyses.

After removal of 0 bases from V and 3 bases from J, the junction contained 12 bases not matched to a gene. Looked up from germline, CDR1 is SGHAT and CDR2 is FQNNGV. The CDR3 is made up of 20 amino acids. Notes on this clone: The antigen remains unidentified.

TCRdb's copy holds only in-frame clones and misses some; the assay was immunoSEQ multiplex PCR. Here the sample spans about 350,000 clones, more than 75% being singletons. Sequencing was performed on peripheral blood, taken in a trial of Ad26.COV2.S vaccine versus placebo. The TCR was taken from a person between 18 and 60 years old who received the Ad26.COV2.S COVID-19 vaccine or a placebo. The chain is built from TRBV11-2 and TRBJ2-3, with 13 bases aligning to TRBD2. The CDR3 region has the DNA TGTGCCAGCAGCTTAGAACCTAGACTAGCGGGGGGCCCCCATACAGATACGCAGTATTTT. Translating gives CASSLEPRLAGGPHTDTQYF.